These T cell receptor beta chains were read from a single sample in a study of blood T cell repertoires in COVID-19. Here immunoSEQ multiplex PCR was the method, and the copy in TCRdb shows in-frame clones only, minus some. The data show hundreds of thousands of clones, around 89% seen once. The sample was PBMCs or T cells enriched from blood (not recorded which). These receptor sequences come from a man younger than 45 who had recovered from COVID-19. The CDR3 runs from the conserved cysteine through the conserved F or W. The order of the fields is V gene, clone size, D gene, J gene, CDR3 DNA, CDR3 protein. D genes are given only for firm matches. Clone size is given for some rows only: seen once, a few or many times, or a class if the clone is expanded.

TRBV29-1	-	-	TRBJ1-2	TGCAGCGTTGCCGACGGGGATAACTATGGCTACACCTTC	CSVADGDNYGYTF
TRBV30	-	-	TRBJ1-2	TGTGCCTGGAGTGTGGGGGACTACTATGGCTACACCTTC	CAWSVGDYYGYTF
TRBV5-1	-	TRBD2	TRBJ2-3	TGCGCCAGCAGCTTGGCCGGACTAGCGGGAGGTTTTGGCGTCGCAGATACGCAGTATTTT	CASSLAGLAGGFGVADTQYF
TRBV29-1	-	-	TRBJ2-3	TGCAGCGTTGACAGGAACACAGATACGCAGTATTTT	CSVDRNTDTQYF
TRBV5-1	few	-	TRBJ2-6	TGCGCCAGCAGCACGGGGTCTGGGGCCAACGTCCTGACTTTC	CASSTGSGANVLTF
TRBV7-2	-	TRBD1	TRBJ1-3	TGTGCCAGCAGCCAACAGGGGGCTACCGGAAACACCATATATTTT	CASSQQGATGNTIYF
TRBV6-5	-	TRBD1	TRBJ1-3	TGTGCCACGGGACAGGCGTCAATTGGAAACACCATATATTTT	CATGQASIGNTIYF
TRBV7-9	-	-	TRBJ2-2	TGTGCCAGCAGCCCCTCGTCCGGGGAGCTGTTTTTT	CASSPSSGELFF
TRBV28	-	-	TRBJ1-2	TGTGCCAGCAGCGAGACGCCCAGGGGCTATGGCTACACCTTC	CASSETPRGYGYTF
TRBV27	-	TRBD1	TRBJ1-1	TGTGCCAGCAGTTTATCTCAGGGGGTGACTGAAGCTTTCTTT	CASSLSQGVTEAFF
TRBV10-3	few	TRBD1	TRBJ1-5	TGTGCCATTGGGACAGGGGGTAATCATCAGCCCCAGCATTTT	CAIGTGGNHQPQHF
TRBV7-2	few	TRBD1	TRBJ2-2	TGTGCCAGCAGCATGTGGACAGGGGGTACCGGGGAGCTGTTTTTT	CASSMWTGGTGELFF
TRBV9	-	TRBD2	TRBJ2-4	TGTGCCAGCAGCGTAGAGGTTGGGGGTCTAGCGGGAGGAAACATTCAGTACTTC	CASSVEVGGLAGGNIQYF
TRBV12-3/TRBV12-4	once	-	TRBJ1-2	TGTGCCAGCAGCCTAGGGGATTACTATGGCTACACCTTC	CASSLGDYYGYTF
TRBV3-1/TRBV3-2	-	-	TRBJ1-2	TGTGCCAGCAGCCCAGCCTCCGGTCAGGGCGGTGGCTACACCTTC	CASSPASGQGGGYTF
TRBV4-2	-	-	TRBJ2-7	TGTGCCAGCAGCCAAGATTCTGTTTATAGCGAGCAGTACTTC	CASSQDSVYSEQYF
TRBV18	-	TRBD1	TRBJ2-7	TGTGCCAGCTCTTCGGACAGGGTGGACGAGCAGTACTTC	CASSSDRVDEQYF
TRBV5-1	-	TRBD2	TRBJ2-7	TGCGCCAGCAGCTCTGTAGCGGGAGGGCCAAGCGAGCAGTACTTC	CASSSVAGGPSEQYF
TRBV12-5	-	-	TRBJ2-1	TGTGCTAGTGGTTTGACGGGCTCCTACAATGAGCAGTTCTTC	CASGLTGSYNEQFF
TRBV19	-	-	TRBJ2-1	TGTGCCAGTAGTATAGGGGCTAGCCCTCGCAGTGAGCAGTTCTTC	CASSIGASPRSEQFF
TRBV9	-	-	TRBJ2-1	TGTGCCAGCAGCGTTGGGAGTAGTTCCAATGAGCAGTTCTTC	CASSVGSSSNEQFF
TRBV3-1/TRBV3-2	-	TRBD2	TRBJ2-3	TGTGCCAGCAGCCAGCGCCTAGCGGGAGCAGATACGCAGTATTTT	CASSQRLAGADTQYF
TRBV24-1	-	TRBD1	TRBJ1-1	TGTGCCACCAGTGACCGAAGGGGGCAAGCTTTCTTT	CATSDRRGQAFF
TRBV5-6	-	TRBD2	TRBJ2-7	TGTGCCAGCAGCTCCAGCGGGAGTGTCTACGAGCAGTACTTC	CASSSSGSVYEQYF
TRBV29-1	-	-	TRBJ2-2	TGCAGCGCTCTGTCAGGGTCGCTCACCGGGGAGCTGTTTTTT	CSALSGSLTGELFF
TRBV5-1	few	-	TRBJ1-1	TGCGCCAGCAGCCCGGGACACGCTGAAGCTTTCTTT	CASSPGHAEAFF
TRBV18	-	-	TRBJ2-7	TGTGCCAGCTCAACAGGGAGCTCCTACGAGCAGTACTTC	CASSTGSSYEQYF
TRBV7-9	-	-	TRBJ1-2	TGTGCCAGCAGCTTAGGGGCGGGTAGTGGCTACACCTTC	CASSLGAGSGYTF
TRBV10-3	-	-	TRBJ1-5	TGTGCCATCAGTGATAGACAGGATAGCAATCAGCCCCAGCATTTT	CAISDRQDSNQPQHF
TRBV5-4	-	-	TRBJ2-2	TGTGCCAGCAGCTTTGGCATCACCGGGGAGCTGTTTTTT	CASSFGITGELFF
TRBV5-1	-	TRBD1	TRBJ1-2	TGCGCCAGCAGCACGACAGGGGGGCCCGATAACTATGGCTACACCTTC	CASSTTGGPDNYGYTF
TRBV7-9	-	TRBD1	TRBJ1-5	TGTGCCAGCAGCTTAGAGGACAGGGGGAGTTATAGCAATCAGCCCCAGCATTTT	CASSLEDRGSYSNQPQHF
TRBV4-1	-	-	TRBJ1-4	TGCGCCAGCAGCCACGGGGGAGGAGCAACTAATGAAAAACTGTTTTTT	CASSHGGGATNEKLFF
TRBV5-1	-	-	TRBJ2-3	TGCGCCAGCAGCCGCGACAGGCCCGATAACACAGATACGCAGTATTTT	CASSRDRPDNTDTQYF
TRBV3-1/TRBV3-2	-	-	TRBJ1-5	TGTGCCAGCAGTCGTCTTAGCAATCAGCCCCAGCATTTT	CASSRLSNQPQHF
TRBV24-1	-	TRBD2	TRBJ2-1	TGTGCCACCAGTGATTGGACTAGCGGGGATGAGCAGTTCTTC	CATSDWTSGDEQFF
TRBV5-1	-	-	TRBJ2-1	TGCGCCAGCAGCTTTGTACCCCCCCGGGAGCAGTTCTTC	CASSFVPPREQFF
TRBV30	-	-	TRBJ1-6	TGTGCCTGGAGTATTTCACAGCTTAATTCACCCCTCCACTTT	CAWSISQLNSPLHF
TRBV6-5	-	TRBD2	TRBJ2-1	TGTGCCAGCAGTTACTCTGGCGGGAGTTACAATGAGCAGTTCTTC	CASSYSGGSYNEQFF
TRBV7-9	once	TRBD1	TRBJ2-7	TGTGCCAGCAGCCCAGACAGGGGGCTTTCCTACGAGCAGTACTTC	CASSPDRGLSYEQYF
TRBV7-9	-	TRBD1	TRBJ1-1	TGTGCCAGCAGTCGCACAGGGGAGAACACTGAAGCTTTCTTT	CASSRTGENTEAFF
TRBV11-3	-	TRBD1	TRBJ2-6	TGTGCCAGCAGCCCCGGGACAGGGAGCTCTGGGGCCAACGTCCTGACTTTC	CASSPGTGSSGANVLTF
TRBV10-1	-	TRBD2	TRBJ2-1	TGCGCCAGCAAAGTGTCGACTAGCGGGAGTAAGTGGTTCTTC	CASKVSTSGSKWFF
TRBV16	-	-	TRBJ1-5	TGTGCCAGCAGCCAACAGGGGCAGAGCAATCAGCCCCAGCATTTT	CASSQQGQSNQPQHF
TRBV4-1	-	-	TRBJ1-1	TGCGCCAGCAGCCAAGTTGGAGAACAGGGAAGCACTGAAGCTTTCTTT	CASSQVGEQGSTEAFF
TRBV5-1	few	-	TRBJ2-2	TGCGCCAGCAGCGAAATAGCTCTGAACACCGGGGAGCTGTTTTTT	CASSEIALNTGELFF
TRBV24-1	-	TRBD1	TRBJ2-5	TGTGCCACCAGTGAGCCGGGACAGGGTTGGGAGACCCAGTACTTC	CATSEPGQGWETQYF